This T cell receptor beta chain was identified during a study of T cell clonality in common variable immunodeficiency. This CDR3 has 13 amino acids. Germline-derived CDR1 and CDR2 are LGHNA and YNFKEQ. Sequenced by immunoSEQ multiplex PCR; TCRdb stores in-frame clones only, minus some. This sample has tens of thousands of clones, each found more than once. This clone was found many times. A junction end diverges from the germline sequence, so it may reflect a read error. The read is 3 residues too short to cover the CDR3 end, so that end is filled in from the germline J gene. The sequenced material came from peripheral blood mononuclear cells. The rearrangement links TRBV4-2 to TRBJ2-5, with D possibly being TRBD2 (5 bases). The clonotype was recovered from a person between 18 and 75 years old in good health. The CDR3 region is CASSQRTGETQYF. The covered CDR3 bases are TGCGCCAGCAGCCAAAGGACTGGGGAGACC.